This TCR beta chain was profiled in a study of blood T cell repertoires in COVID-19. CDR1 is LNHDA, CDR2 SQIVND, per germline (reference sequence). V was shortened by 3 bases and J by 2 bases, with 9 bases between the two germline ends. The length of the CDR3 is 14 residues. Data came from immunoSEQ multiplex PCR; TCRdb stores just in-frame clones and leaves some out. The sample carries about 140,000 clones, about 87% recorded once. V gene TRBV19 combines with J gene TRBJ2-3; D is ambiguous. Source material: peripheral blood. This clonotype originated in a woman aged 45-65 years with acute or convalescent COVID-19. CDR3: CASSIAGLTDTQYF. As DNA, the CDR3 is TGTGCCAGTAGTATTGCAGGCCTCACAGATACGCAGTATTTT.